The 8 T cell receptor beta chains listed next were all sequenced from one sample in a study of blood T cell repertoires in COVID-19. Assay: immunoSEQ multiplex PCR; the TCRdb copy retains only in-frame clones and omits some. The profile shows about 270,000 clones, roughly nine tenths of them singletons. The sample comprised PBMCs or T cells enriched from blood (not recorded which). The source is a woman aged 18-29 years who had recovered from COVID-19.

The rearrangement uses TRBV30 and TRBJ1-1; 7 bases are a match to TRBD1. V was pared by 0 bases and J by 6 bases, with 13 bases of the junction left unmatched. This CDR3 region has 16 residues. Germline V gene data show CDR1 as GTSNPN and CDR2 as SVGIG (reference sequence). CDR3: CAWSVIQGGSFAEAFF. The DNA for the CDR3 is TGTGCCTGGAGTGTAATCCAGGGGGGTAGCTTTGCTGAAGCTTTCTTT.

The CDR3 sequence is CASSLVQGQGSYTF. CDR3 DNA sequence: TGCGCCAGCAGCTTGGTACAGGGGCAAGGGAGCTACACCTTC. The chain carries TRBV5-1 and TRBJ1-2; 7 bases match TRBD1. The CDR3 sequence is 14 residues long. The germline CDR1 and CDR2 sequences are SGHRS and YFSETQ. J gave up 9 bases and V 0 bases, and 8 bases lay outside the gene matches.

The J gene is TRBJ1-4, the V gene TRBV28; 7 bases agree with TRBD1. This CDR3 region has 14 residues. Unmatched junction bases numbered 6, after V lost 6 bases and J lost 5 bases. Germline assignment: CDR1 MDHEN and CDR2 SYDVKM. CDR3 in amino acids: CASSSGTVNEKLFF. CDR3 sequence (DNA): TGTGCCAGCAGCTCCGGGACAGTAAATGAAAAACTGTTTTTT.

DNA for the CDR3: TGCAGCGTTGAAATACAGAAGTATGGCTACACCTTC. Its translation is CSVEIQKYGYTF. The chain is built from TRBV29-1 and TRBJ1-2; D is unclear. Germline CDR1 and CDR2: SQVTM and ANQGSEA. CDR3 length: 12 amino acids. The ends were cut back, 2 bases at V and 5 bases at J, with 9 bases in the middle.

This chain links TRBV5-1 with TRBJ1-1; weak D call: TRBD1 (5 bases). Deletions cut 4 bases from V and 4 bases from J, with 14 bases between. This CDR3 spans 14 amino acids. The germline CDR1 and CDR2 sequences are SGHRS and YFSETQ. The CDR3 DNA follows: TGCGCCAGCAGCCGGACAACGGGGGGCACTGAAGCTTTCTTT. Translating it yields CASSRTTGGTEAFF. Combining the CDR3 with reference TRBV5-1 and TRBJ1-1 gives the whole variable domain KAGVTQTPRYLIKTRGQQVTLSCSPISGHRSVSWYQQTPGQGLQFLFEYFSETQRNKGNFPGRFSGRQFSNSRSEMNVSTLELGDSALYLCASSRTTGGTEAFFGQGTRLTVV.

This chain connects TRBV4-1 to TRBJ2-1; 12 bases match TRBD2. Per germline, CDR1 MGHRA and CDR2 YSYEKL. The CDR3 is 17 residues long. The trim removed 2 bases at V and 7 bases at J, leaving 9 bases unmatched. CDR3 bases: TGCGCCAGCAGCCAACTTTCTAGCGGGGGGGTCTTGAATGAGCAGTTCTTC. Amino acid sequence: CASSQLSSGGVLNEQFF.

The chain carries TRBV9 and TRBJ1-6, with no clear D. Trimming pared 3 bases from V and 6 bases from J, leaving 7 bases between. Germline V gives CDR1 SGDLS, CDR2 YYNGEE. The CDR3 loop spans 13 amino acids. The CDR3 loop reads CASSARPNSPLHF. Here the CDR3 DNA reads TGTGCCAGCAGCGCCCGTCCTAATTCACCCCTCCACTTT.

The chain couples TRBV9 to TRBJ1-2; TRBD1 aligns across 9 bases. This CDR3 contains 12 residues. V gave up 6 bases and J gave up 7 bases; unmatched junction bases: 4. Germline V gene data show CDR1 as SGDLS and CDR2 as YYNGEE. CDR3: CASNRGLGGYTF. CDR3 DNA: TGTGCCAGCAACAGGGGGCTTGGTGGCTACACCTTC. Full variable domain (remainder filled in from reference TRBV9 and TRBJ1-2): DSGVTQTPKHLITATGQRVTLRCSPRSGDLSVYWYQQSLDQGLQFLIQYYNGEERAKGNILERFSAQQFPDLHSELNLSSLELGDSALYFCASNRGLGGYTFGSGTRLTVV.